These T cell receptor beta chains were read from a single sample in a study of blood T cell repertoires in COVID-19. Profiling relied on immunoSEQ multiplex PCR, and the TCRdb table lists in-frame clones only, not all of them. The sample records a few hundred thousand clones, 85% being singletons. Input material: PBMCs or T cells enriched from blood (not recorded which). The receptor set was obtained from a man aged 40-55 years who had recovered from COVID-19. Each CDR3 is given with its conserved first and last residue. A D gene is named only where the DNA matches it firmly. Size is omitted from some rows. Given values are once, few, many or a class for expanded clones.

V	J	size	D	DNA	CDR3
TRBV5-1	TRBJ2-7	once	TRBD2	TGCGCCAGCAGCACCGGGACTAGCGGGATGGTTTACGAGCAGTACTTC	CASSTGTSGMVYEQYF
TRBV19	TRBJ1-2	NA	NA	TGTGCCAGTAGTATCGCGGAACATGGCCGGTATGGCTACACCTTC	CASSIAEHGRYGYTF
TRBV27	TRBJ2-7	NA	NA	TGTGCCAGCAGTTTACTTTCTCCGCGGTACCCAGTCGAGCAGTACTTC	CASSLLSPRYPVEQYF
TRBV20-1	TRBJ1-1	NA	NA	TGCAGTGCTAGTACAGGGAACACTGAAGCTTTCTTT	CSASTGNTEAFF
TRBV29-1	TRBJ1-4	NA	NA	TGCAGCGCCAGGGACACAACTAATGAAAAACTGTTTTTT	CSARDTTNEKLFF
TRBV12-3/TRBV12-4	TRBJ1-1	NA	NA	TGTGCCAGCAGTTTGAGGGGGGAGGGTGAAGCTTTCTTT	CASSLRGEGEAFF
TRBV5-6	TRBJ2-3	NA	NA	TGTGCCAGCAGCTCAGCCTCCCTAGTTGAAGGCACAGATACGCAGTATTTT	CASSSASLVEGTDTQYF
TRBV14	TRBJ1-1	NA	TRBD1	TGTGCCAGCAGCCAGCCAGGGGGGATCACTGAAGCTTTCTTT	CASSQPGGITEAFF
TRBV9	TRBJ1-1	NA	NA	TGTGCCAGCAGCGTGGCCGGGATAGAAACTGAAGCTTTCTTT	CASSVAGIETEAFF
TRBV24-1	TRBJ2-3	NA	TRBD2	TGTGCCACCGCCAGCGGGAGAGCAGATACGCAGTATTTT	CATASGRADTQYF
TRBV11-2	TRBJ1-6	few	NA	TGTGCCAGCAGCTTAGATCCAGGTAGCGATTCACCCCTCCACTTT	CASSLDPGSDSPLHF
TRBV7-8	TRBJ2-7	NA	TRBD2	TGTGCCAGCAGCCCCGTAGCGGGAGGATCGTACGAGCAGTACTTC	CASSPVAGGSYEQYF
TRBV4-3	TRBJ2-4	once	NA	TGCGCCAGCAGCCAAGGTCGGGGAGCCAAAAACATTCAGTACTTC	CASSQGRGAKNIQYF
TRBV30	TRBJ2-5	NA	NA	TGTGCCTGGAGTGACGGGATAGTAGAGACCCAGTACTTC	CAWSDGIVETQYF
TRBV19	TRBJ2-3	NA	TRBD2	TGTGCCAGTAGTATCGGGGATGGGAGGGCCGGTGATACGCAGTATTTT	CASSIGDGRAGDTQYF
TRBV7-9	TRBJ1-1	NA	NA	TGTGCCAGCACCTTACAACAGGGTGGCACTGAAGCTTTCTTT	CASTLQQGGTEAFF
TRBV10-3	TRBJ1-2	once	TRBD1	TGTGCCATCAGCGGGACAGCCGATAACTATGGCTACACCTTC	CAISGTADNYGYTF
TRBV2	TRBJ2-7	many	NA	TGTGCCAGCAGTCATCCCCAGGGGCTTAGCTCCTACGAGCAGTACTTC	CASSHPQGLSSYEQYF
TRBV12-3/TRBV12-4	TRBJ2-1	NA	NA	TGTGCCAGCAGTTTAGGGGGGCCGGAGTTCTTC	CASSLGGPEFF
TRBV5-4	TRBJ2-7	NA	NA	TGTGCCAGCAGCTTCTCGGGGTCCTCACGGGAGCAGTACTTC	CASSFSGSSREQYF
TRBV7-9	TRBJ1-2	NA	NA	TGTGCCAGCAGCTTATCCGACAGTAACTATGGCTACACCTTC	CASSLSDSNYGYTF
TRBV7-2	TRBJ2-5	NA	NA	TGTGCCAGCAGCTTATATGTTAGCAACCCGAGGCAAGAGACCCAGTACTTC	CASSLYVSNPRQETQYF
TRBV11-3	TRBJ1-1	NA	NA	TGTGCCAGCAGCTTAGGCAGGGGGAACACTGAAGCTTTCTTT	CASSLGRGNTEAFF
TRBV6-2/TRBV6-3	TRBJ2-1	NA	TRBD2	TGTGCCAGCAGTGTTCGGACTAGCGGGAAAAATGAGCAGTTCTTC	CASSVRTSGKNEQFF
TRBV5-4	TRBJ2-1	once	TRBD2	TGTGCCAGCAGCTGGGGACTAGCGGGAGAGCAGTTCTTC	CASSWGLAGEQFF
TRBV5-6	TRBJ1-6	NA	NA	TGTGCCAGCAGCTTGGAACAGTTTAATTCACCCCTCCACTTT	CASSLEQFNSPLHF
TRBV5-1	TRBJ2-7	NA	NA	TGCGCCAGCAGCTTGGATCTGCCAGGCCCAGCCTACGAGCAGTACTTC	CASSLDLPGPAYEQYF
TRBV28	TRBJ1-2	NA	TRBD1	TGTGCCAGCAGTTCGACAGGGGAGGGCTACACCTTC	CASSSTGEGYTF
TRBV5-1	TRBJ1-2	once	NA	TGCGCCAGCAGCTTAGAGGGATTTAACTATGGCTACACCTTC	CASSLEGFNYGYTF
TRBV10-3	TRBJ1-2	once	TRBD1	TGTGCCATCAGTGAGTCGACAGGGGTGTATGGCTACACCTTC	CAISESTGVYGYTF
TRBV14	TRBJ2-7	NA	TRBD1	TGTGCCAGCAGCTCCCGGGACAGGGAAGTCTACGAGCAGTACTTC	CASSSRDREVYEQYF
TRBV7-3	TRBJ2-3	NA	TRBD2	TGTGCCAGCAGCTTAACCCCTAGCGGGAGTATCGATACGCAGTATTTT	CASSLTPSGSIDTQYF
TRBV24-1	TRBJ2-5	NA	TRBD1	TGTGCCACCAGTGCAACAGGGGGCGCAGAGACCCAGTACTTC	CATSATGGAETQYF
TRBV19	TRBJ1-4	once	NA	TGTGCCAGTAGCCAAACTTGGGGCTCGAATGAAAAACTGTTTTTT	CASSQTWGSNEKLFF
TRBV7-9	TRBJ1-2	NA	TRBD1	TGTGCCAGCAGGCCACAGGGGCCCTATGGCTACACCTTC	CASRPQGPYGYTF
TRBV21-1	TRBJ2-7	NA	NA	TGTGCCGGACAGACTGTTACCTACGAGCAGTACTTC	CAGQTVTYEQYF
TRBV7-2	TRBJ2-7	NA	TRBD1	TGTGCCAGCAGCGCCACCGGGACAGGGGTCTACGAGCAGTACTTC	CASSATGTGVYEQYF
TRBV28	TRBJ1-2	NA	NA	TGTGCCAGCACTCCCGATTCGACATTCTCTCATGGCTACACCTTC	CASTPDSTFSHGYTF
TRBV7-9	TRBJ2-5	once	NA	TGTGCCAGCGGCAGGGGGAGCGGGGAGACCCAGTACTTC	CASGRGSGETQYF
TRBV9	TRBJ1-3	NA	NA	TGTGCCAGCAGCCCCCGACAGTCTCCACGCTCTGGAAACACCATATATTTT	CASSPRQSPRSGNTIYF
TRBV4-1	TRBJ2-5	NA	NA	TGCGCCAGCAGCCAAGTGAGCTACAGGGCCCGCGAGACCCAGTACTTC	CASSQVSYRARETQYF
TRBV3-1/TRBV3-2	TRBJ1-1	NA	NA	TGTGCCAGCAGCCCTATAGCTTTCTTT	CASSPIAFF
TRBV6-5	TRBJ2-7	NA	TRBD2	TGTGCCAGCAGTTACTCGAGGACTAGGTGGTACGAGCAGTACTTC	CASSYSRTRWYEQYF
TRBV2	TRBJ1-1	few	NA	TGTGCCAGCAGTGAATATTACTCTGAAGCTTTCTTT	CASSEYYSEAFF
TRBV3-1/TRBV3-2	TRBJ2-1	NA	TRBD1	TGTGCCAGCAGCCCCTCGACAGGGGGCTACAATGAGCAGTTCTTC	CASSPSTGGYNEQFF
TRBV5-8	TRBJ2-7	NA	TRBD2	TGTGCCAGCAGCCCCCGGAGAGGACTAGCGGGAGTCTGGGAGCAGTACTTC	CASSPRRGLAGVWEQYF
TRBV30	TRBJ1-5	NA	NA	TGTGCCACCTCGACAGGAGGCGGTCAGCCCCAGCATTTT	CATSTGGGQPQHF
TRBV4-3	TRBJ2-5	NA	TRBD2	TGCGCCAGCAGCCAAGACAGACTAGCGGGACGGGAGACCCAGTACTTC	CASSQDRLAGRETQYF
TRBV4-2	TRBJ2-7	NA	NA	TGTGCCAGCAGCCAAGCCACCCTGGAGGAGCAGTACTTC	CASSQATLEEQYF
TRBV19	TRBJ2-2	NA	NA	TGTGCCAGTAGCATACAGGAGAACACCGGGGAGCTGTTTTTT	CASSIQENTGELFF
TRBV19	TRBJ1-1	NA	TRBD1	TGTGCCAGTAGTACTGCGACAGGGGCCACTGAAGCTTTCTTT	CASSTATGATEAFF
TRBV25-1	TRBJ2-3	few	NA	TGTGCCAGCAGTGAATACCGGGACACAGATACGCAGTATTTT	CASSEYRDTDTQYF
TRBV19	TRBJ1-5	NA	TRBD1	TGTGCCAGTATCGGACAGGGGGCTTTGAGGAATCAGCCCCAGCATTTT	CASIGQGALRNQPQHF
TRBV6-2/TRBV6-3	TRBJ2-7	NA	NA	TGTGCCAGCAGTTACGGGCAGCTCTACGAGCAGTACTTC	CASSYGQLYEQYF
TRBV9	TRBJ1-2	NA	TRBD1	TGTGCCAGCAGCGCGACCTTGGACAGGGCGCCCAATGGCTACACCTTC	CASSATLDRAPNGYTF
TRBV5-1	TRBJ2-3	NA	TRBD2	TGCGCCAGCAGCACCGGGACTAGCCTTAGCACAGATACGCAGTATTTT	CASSTGTSLSTDTQYF
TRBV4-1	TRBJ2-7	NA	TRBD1	TGCGCCAGCAGCCAAGAGCAGGACAGGGGGCTTAGCGAGCAGTACTTC	CASSQEQDRGLSEQYF
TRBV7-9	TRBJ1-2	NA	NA	TGTGCCAGCAGCTCGGGGGTGAGCTATGGCTACACCTTC	CASSSGVSYGYTF